This T cell receptor beta chain was recorded in a study of T cell responses to AZD1222 COVID-19 vaccine. Study results and limitations: Most donors were white British, females outnumbered males, and clonal diversity was possibly underestimated. Compared with day 0, the breadth and depth of the Spike-specific TCR repertoire rose significantly after two doses of AZD1222.

Notes on this clone: The antigen is unknown.

Germline CDR1 and CDR2: LGHDT and YNNKEL (reference sequence). The CDR3 covers 15 residues. With V trimmed by 4 bases and J by 7 bases, 4 bases remained unmatched. Using immunoSEQ multiplex PCR, the repertoire was profiled, and TCRdb retains in-frame clones only, with some absent. The sample records under 130,000 clones, 89% being singletons. This TCR derives from an adult who received the AZD1222 COVID-19 vaccine. Here the sequenced sample was peripheral blood, taken 28 days after the second AZD1222 dose. V is TRBV3-1 (or the pseudogene TRBV3-2) and J is TRBJ2-7; 16 nucleotides match TRBD2. CDR3 coding DNA: TGTGCCAGCAGCCCCAAGGGACTAGCGGGAGGGGAGCAGTACTTC. Amino acid sequence: CASSPKGLAGGEQYF.